This T cell receptor (beta chain) was recorded in a study of blood T cell repertoires in COVID-19. Assay used: immunoSEQ multiplex PCR; TCRdb lists only in-frame clones, some missing. Among some 130,000 clones listed, more than 80% were seen once. This TCR derives from a man aged 50 or older who had recovered from COVID-19. Sequences were obtained from PBMCs or T cells enriched from blood (not recorded which).

The CDR3 DNA reads TGTGCCACCACCCGGGGGCGGGGGACGAGCACAGATACGCAGTATTTT. Amino acids: CATTRGRGTSTDTQYF. The rearrangement joins TRBV15 to TRBJ2-3; perhaps TRBD2 as D (7 bases). Trimming removed 7 bases from V and 0 bases from J, with 17 bases in between. Germline lookup yields CDR1 LNHNV and CDR2 YYDKDF (reference sequence). This CDR3 spans 16 amino acids.